This T cell receptor beta chain was observed in a study of blood T cell repertoires in COVID-19. In the study overall: Sources were T cells, B-cell-depleted T cells, or PBMCs; the material itself was cDNA or gDNA.

In the source study's methods: Reference gene primer amplification in the assay estimated nucleated cell counts. The method was immunoSEQ multiplex PCR; TCRdb's version includes in-frame clones alone and lacks a portion of them. From that table come the V and J calls and clone size; the DNA was used to work out D and trimming. The data hold about 220,000 clones, with 83% observed a single time. This TCR derives from a woman aged 45-65 years who had been exposed to COVID-19. Sequencing was done on a sample of PBMCs or T cells enriched from blood (not recorded which).

CDR3 bases: TGTGCCAGTAGTATAGGACTAGCGCCGCCCGACAACGTCCTGACTTTC. Translating it yields CASSIGLAPPDNVLTF. This sequence joins TRBV19 and TRBJ2-6; 8 positions agree with TRBD2. Germline CDR1 is LNHDA and CDR2 is SQIVND (reference sequence). This CDR3 has 16 residues. V shed 1 base, J shed 9 bases, and the junction held 8 bases outside the gene matches.